Following are 27 T cell receptor beta chains from one sample sequenced in a study of T cell responses to AZD1222 COVID-19 vaccine (dated by TCRdb to 2020 to 2022). Library method: the immunoSEQ multiplex PCR assay. TCRdb retrieved this table from immuneACCESS and kept in-frame rearrangements only. Not all clones are present; in checked studies, unresolved V genes account for under half, and no reason is known for the remainder. Across this sample there are some 150,000 clones, with around nine tenths seen only once. The ten top clones hold 2.8% of the sample. What this sample's time point label stands for: baseline before first vaccination. The sample's treatment or condition, from its label and the paper: meningococcal conjugate vaccine given as trial control. The starting material was peripheral blood, obtained on day 0 of MenACWY control vaccination. The receptors derive from an adult in good health.

The chain recombines TRBV16 with TRBJ1-2, with 7 bases matching TRBD1. Germline V gives CDR1 KGHSY, CDR2 FQNENV. CDR3 length: 16 residues. The junction had 11 bases not matched to a gene; V was cut back by 3 bases and J by 4 bases. The DNA of the CDR3 is TGTGCCAGCAGCCAGAGGACAACATCAGGGGGCTATGGCTACACCTTC. Translation: CASSQRTTSGGYGYTF.

DNA of the CDR3: TGTGCCAGCAGCTTAAAAGGGGGTAGCGGAGAGACCCAGTACTTC. Its translation is CASSLKGGSGETQYF. The V call is TRBV5-4, the J call TRBJ2-5, with D possibly called TRBD1 or TRBD2 (6 bases each). Deletions cut 2 bases from V and 4 bases from J, with 15 bases between. Germline V gene sequence: CDR1 SGHNT, CDR2 YYREEE (reference sequence). The CDR3 is made up of 15 amino acids.

The chain has TRBV5-4 and TRBJ1-2, with 8 nucleotides matching TRBD1. The CDR3 runs 15 residues. J was trimmed by 2 bases and V by 1 base; bases with no gene match: 4. Germline assignment: CDR1 SGHNT and CDR2 YYREEE (reference sequence). The DNA of the CDR3 is TGTGCCAGCAGCTTGCTAACAGGGGGGAACTATGGCTACACCTTC. Its protein is CASSLLTGGNYGYTF.

CDR3 sequence reads: CASTFGPAYEQYF. The DNA of the CDR3 is TGTGCCAGCACCTTCGGCCCAGCCTACGAGCAGTACTTC. The V call is TRBV28, the J call TRBJ2-7; D is unclear. Germline V gene lookup returns CDR1 MDHEN and CDR2 SYDVKM. Trimming pared 7 bases from V and 2 bases from J, leaving 12 bases between. The CDR3 extends over 13 amino acids.

The chain links TRBV5-1 to TRBJ1-4, with a tentative D call TRBD1 (6 bases). From germline, CDR1 is SGHRS and CDR2 YFSETQ. V gave up 5 bases and J gave up 4 bases, with 9 bases separating them. The CDR3 sequence is 13 residues long. CDR3 DNA: TGCGCCAGCAGGGACAGAAGTAATGAAAAACTGTTTTTT. It codes for CASRDRSNEKLFF.

The V gene is TRBV7-6, the J gene TRBJ2-7, with 8 bases aligning to TRBD2. Germline V lookup: CDR1 SGHVS, CDR2 FNYEAQ. The V segment lost 4 bases and the J segment 6 bases; nucleotides outside the gene matches: 8. The CDR3 extends over 14 amino acids. CDR3 sequence reads: CASSSGTRAFEQYF. The CDR3 DNA reads as TGTGCCAGCAGCTCGGGGACTAGGGCCTTCGAGCAGTACTTC.

The genes are TRBV20-1 and TRBJ2-5; maybe TRBD2 (5 bases). CDR3 length: 11 residues. Trimming left V 3 bases short and J 7 bases short, with 9 bases between. Looked up from germline, CDR1 is DFQATT and CDR2 is SNEGSKA (reference sequence). The CDR3 is CSASRGSTQYF. CDR3 DNA sequence: TGCAGTGCTAGCCGGGGTTCGACCCAGTACTTC.

The chain combines TRBV9 with TRBJ2-7; 9 bases are shared with TRBD2. The CDR3 runs to 17 residues. The V gene's germline CDR1 is SGDLS and CDR2 YYNGEE. Germline trimming cut 0 bases from V and 2 bases from J; bases unmatched to any gene: 9. Written as DNA, the CDR3 is TGTGCCAGCAGCGTAGGCGGGGTACTAGCGGGTCCCTACGAGCAGTACTTC. Protein: CASSVGGVLAGPYEQYF.

The chain employs TRBV11-3 and TRBJ1-1; no reliable D call. The V and J ends lost 5 bases and 12 bases respectively, with 16 bases between them. Germline V lookup: CDR1 SGHNT, CDR2 YENEEA. The CDR3 length is 12 residues. This CDR3 is CASSPSDEPTFF. The DNA for the CDR3 is TGTGCCAGCAGCCCATCGGACGAGCCGACTTTCTTT.

The rearrangement links TRBV6-6 to TRBJ1-5; 8 positions agree with TRBD1. Losses at the gene ends were 2 bases for V and 4 bases for J; bases not matched to a gene: 4. The CDR3 has 15 amino acids. Germline loops: CDR1 MNHNY, CDR2 SVGAGI (reference sequence). CDR3 loop: CASSYQDRENQPQHF. The CDR3 coding sequence is TGTGCCAGCAGTTACCAGGACAGGGAAAATCAGCCCCAGCATTTT.

The V and J genes are TRBV2 and TRBJ1-6; D is ambiguous. Germline CDR1 is SNHLY and CDR2 is FYNNEI. This CDR3 region has 14 residues. V lost 6 bases and J lost 4, with 10 bases in between. CDR3 residues: CASRNDGYNSPLHF. Here the CDR3 DNA reads TGTGCCAGCAGGAATGACGGTTATAATTCACCCCTCCACTTT.

This chain joins TRBV27 and TRBJ1-1, with 8 nucleotides matching TRBD1. The germline V gene has CDR1 MNHEY and CDR2 SMNVEV (reference sequence). V shed 6 bases and J 1 base; nucleotides not matched to a gene: 7. The CDR3 contains 15 residues. The CDR3 loop is CASSSRGHRNTEAFF. The CDR3 region has the DNA TGTGCCAGCAGCTCCAGGGGGCACAGGAACACTGAAGCTTTCTTT.

The J gene is TRBJ1-1, the V gene TRBV2; TRBD1 matches at 7 bases. Germline CDR1 and CDR2: SNHLY and FYNNEI. CDR3 length: 14 amino acids. Trimming took 6 bases from V and 1 from J; bases not matched to a gene: 5. The CDR3 here is CASSSRTGNTEAFF. The CDR3 DNA reads as TGTGCCAGCAGCTCTAGGACAGGGAACACTGAAGCTTTCTTT.

Regarding this clone: An end of the junction differs from the germline gene, which may be a read error. CDR3 sequence: CASSRDSYISPLHF. The CDR3 DNA is TGTGCCAGCAGCCGCGACAGCTATATTTCACCCCTCCACTTT. This rearrangement joins TRBV7-2 to TRBJ1-6; D might be TRBD1 (5 bases). This CDR3 is built from 14 residues. CDR1 SGHTA and CDR2 FQGNSA come from the germline V gene.

This clone was observed once. The chain couples TRBV12-3 or TRBV12-4 to TRBJ1-2, with a weak D call TRBD1 (5 bases). The CDR3 totals 13 residues. Trimming removed 3 bases from V and 8 bases from J, with 13 bases in between. The CDR3 sequence: CASSFGGAVGYTF. In nucleotides, the CDR3 is TGTGCCAGCAGTTTTGGGGGAGCGGTGGGCTACACCTTC.

This rearrangement joins TRBV20-1 to TRBJ2-7; D is unclear. CDR3 length equals 11 residues. Germline V gene lookup returns CDR1 DFQATT and CDR2 SNEGSKA (reference sequence). V gave up 6 bases and J gave up 3 bases, with 9 bases separating them. The CDR3: CSASDGYEQYF. The CDR3 nucleotides are TGCAGTGCCTCCGACGGCTACGAGCAGTACTTC.

The genes are TRBV5-1 and TRBJ1-2; possibly TRBD1 for D (6 bases). Germline values: CDR1 SGHRS, CDR2 YFSETQ. Trimming shortened V by 0 bases and J by 9 bases, and 15 bases separated the two germline ends. This CDR3 region has 14 residues. CDR3 region: CASSLAQGPFSYTF. CDR3 coding DNA: TGCGCCAGCAGCTTGGCACAGGGCCCCTTCAGCTACACCTTC.

V and J are TRBV14 and TRBJ2-5; D gene unclear. The V gene lost 1 base and the J gene lost 0 bases, with 12 bases spanning the gap. This CDR3 spans 16 amino acids. In germline, CDR1 is SGHDN, CDR2 FVKESK. CDR3 nucleotide sequence: TGTGCCAGCAGCCAAGCGGCCAGAAACTACCAAGAGACCCAGTACTTC. Translating gives CASSQAARNYQETQYF.

This clone came up once. The rearrangement uses TRBV6-1 and TRBJ2-7; D is unresolved. Germline V lookup: CDR1 MNHNS, CDR2 SASEGT. Trimming took 2 bases from V and 0 from J, leaving 14 bases between them. This CDR3 region has 16 residues. In nucleotides, the CDR3 is TGTGCCAGCAGTGAACCCTGGACGGCGAGCTCCTACGAGCAGTACTTC. Protein product: CASSEPWTASSYEQYF.

The J gene is TRBJ2-2, the V gene TRBV5-1, with 10 bases identical to TRBD2. V lost 4 bases and J lost 0; bases outside the gene matches: 0. In germline, CDR1 is SGHRS, CDR2 YFSETQ. This CDR3 has 15 residues. CDR3 DNA: TGCGCCAGCAGCACTAGCGGGGCGAACACCGGGGAGCTGTTTTTT. Its protein product is CASSTSGANTGELFF.

The V call is TRBV7-9, the J call TRBJ1-2; 8 positions match TRBD1. The CDR3 covers 14 residues. V shed 5 bases and J 5 bases; nucleotides not matched to a gene: 7. Germline V gene data show CDR1 as SEHNR and CDR2 as FQNEAQ (reference sequence). CDR3 region: CASSDSDRGYGYTF. In DNA form, the CDR3 reads TGTGCCAGCAGCGATTCAGACAGGGGTTATGGCTACACCTTC.

The V and J genes are TRBV5-1 and TRBJ1-1; TRBD1 aligns across 7 bases. There are 19 residues in the CDR3. J was trimmed by 0 bases and V by 1 base; bases with no gene match: 15. Per the germline V gene, CDR1 is SGHRS and CDR2 is YFSETQ. This chain's CDR3 is CASSLKQGSSNLVNTEAFF. The CDR3 DNA sequence: TGCGCCAGCAGCTTGAAACAGGGGTCGTCCAACTTGGTGAACACTGAAGCTTTCTTT.

This clone appeared a few times. The chain links TRBV5-8 to TRBJ2-3; 9 bases line up with TRBD2. Looked up from germline, CDR1 is SGHTS and CDR2 is YDEGEE. The CDR3 totals 13 residues. V gave up 7 bases and J gave up 6 bases; unmatched junction bases: 6. Here the CDR3 reads CASHSGLADTQYF. Here the CDR3 DNA reads TGTGCCAGCCATTCCGGACTAGCGGATACGCAGTATTTT. Full variable domain (rest looked up from reference TRBV5-8 and TRBJ2-3): EAGVTQSPTHLIKTRGQQATLRCSPISGHTSVYWYQQALGLGLQFLLWYDEGEERNRGNFPPRFSGRQFPNYSSELNVNALELEDSALYLCASHSGLADTQYFGPGTRLTVL.

The gene calls are TRBV28 and TRBJ1-3, with 9 nucleotides matching TRBD1. The CDR3 contains 15 residues. Per the germline V gene, CDR1 is MDHEN and CDR2 is SYDVKM. With 6 bases clipped from V and 3 bases from J, the junction kept 6 bases outside the gene matches. CDR3 amino acids: CASSTPGQGGNTIYF. CDR3 DNA: TGTGCCAGCAGCACCCCGGGACAGGGTGGAAACACCATATATTTT. The whole variable domain, remainder taken from reference TRBV28 and TRBJ1-3, is DVKVTQSSRYLVKRTGEKVFLECVQDMDHENMFWYRQDPGLGLRLIYFSYDVKMKEKGDIPEGYSVSREKKERFSLILESASTNQTSMYLCASSTPGQGGNTIYFGEGSWLTVV.

The genes are TRBV10-3 and TRBJ2-1; TRBD1 matches at 7 bases. The CDR3 consists of 14 residues. The V segment lost 0 bases and the J segment 15 bases; nucleotides outside the gene matches: 11. Germline CDR1 is ENHRY and CDR2 is SYGVKD. This CDR3 reads CAISESTQSGGPFF. The DNA for the CDR3 is TGTGCCATCAGTGAGTCGACACAGTCAGGGGGACCGTTCTTC.

The rearrangement links TRBV18 to TRBJ1-2, with 10 bases that match TRBD1. CDR1 and CDR2 (germline): KGHSH, LQKENI. After removal of 8 bases from V and 6 bases from J, the junction contained 9 bases not matched to a gene. The length of the CDR3 is 14 residues. For the CDR3, the DNA is TGTGCCAGCGCGAACCGGACAGGGGGACATGGCTACACCTTC. Its protein is CASANRTGGHGYTF.

Details on this clone: Other DNA sequences from this sample encode an identical CDR3 as well. The chain combines TRBV6-5 with TRBJ1-1; D remains unclear. V was trimmed by 7 bases and J by 0 bases, leaving 9 bases between them. Germline assignment: CDR1 MNHEY and CDR2 SVGAGI. This CDR3 spans 13 amino acids. The CDR3 loop is CASIGLLNTEAFF. In DNA, the CDR3 is TGTGCCAGCATCGGACTGCTGAACACTGAAGCTTTCTTT.